What follows are 12 T cell receptor beta chains derived from one specimen sequenced in a study of T cell responses to AZD1222 COVID-19 vaccine. Libraries were prepared by immunoSEQ multiplex PCR; TCRdb keeps only in-frame clonotypes and omits some of them. Of more than 100,000 clones in the sample, approximately 86% were seen once. The sample consisted of peripheral blood, taken on day 0 of AZD1222 vaccination. Every receptor here comes from an adult in good health.

The V and J genes are TRBV30 and TRBJ1-1; tentative D call: TRBD1 (5 bases). V lost 2 bases and J lost 1, with 11 bases in between. The CDR3 is 14 amino acids. Germline CDR1 GTSNPN, CDR2 SVGIG (reference sequence). CDR3 DNA sequence: TGTGCCTGGAGTTTTGAGGGACGGAACACTGAAGCTTTCTTT. It encodes CAWSFEGRNTEAFF.

J is TRBJ2-1 and V is TRBV5-4; 10 bases are shared with TRBD2. CDR1 is SGHNT and CDR2 is YYREEE in the germline V gene (reference sequence). J lost 6 bases, V lost 4 bases, and 19 bases had no gene match. This CDR3 region has 19 residues. The CDR3 DNA sequence: TGTGCCAGCAGCCCAGGTCCGAGACTAGCGGGCCTTGGGGGCAATGAGCAGTTCTTC. This encodes CASSPGPRLAGLGGNEQFF.

The chain recombines TRBV30 with TRBJ1-5; D may be TRBD1 (5 bases). Per germline, CDR1 GTSNPN and CDR2 SVGIG (reference sequence). The CDR3 has 13 residues. The V end was cut by 1 base, the J end by 6 bases, with 10 bases between. Here the CDR3 reads CAWSASRGQPQHF. The CDR3, as DNA: TGTGCCTGGAGTGCTAGTAGGGGTCAGCCCCAGCATTTT. The whole variable domain, remainder taken from reference TRBV30 and TRBJ1-5, is SQTIHQWPATLVQPVGSPLSLECTVEGTSNPNLYWYRQAAGRGLQLLFYSVGIGQISSEVPQNLSASRPQDRQFILSSKKLLLSDSGFYLCAWSASRGQPQHFGDGTRLSIL.

The genes are TRBV30 and TRBJ2-1, with D perhaps matching TRBD2 (6 bases). This CDR3 comprises 16 residues. Per the germline V gene, CDR1 is GTSNPN and CDR2 is SVGIG (reference sequence). V was pared by 5 bases and J by 2 bases, with 19 bases between. CDR3 region: CAWCRFDSGAYNEQFF. In nucleotides, the CDR3 is TGTGCCTGGTGCCGGTTTGATAGCGGAGCCTACAATGAGCAGTTCTTC.

V and J are TRBV5-1 and TRBJ2-1, with D possibly TRBD2 on 5 matching bases. This CDR3 spans 14 amino acids. Trimming left V 4 bases short and J 6 bases short, with 14 bases between. The germline gives CDR1 SGHRS, CDR2 YFSETQ. For the CDR3, the DNA is TGCGCCAGCAGCAAGGACTTGACGGGCAATGAGCAGTTCTTC. The encoded protein is CASSKDLTGNEQFF.

This clone was counted between two and nine times. This chain joins TRBV3-1 (or the pseudogene TRBV3-2) and TRBJ2-7; maybe TRBD2 (5 bases). Trimming stripped 5 bases from V and 1 base from J, with 15 bases between. This CDR3 has 15 amino acids. Per the germline V gene, CDR1 is LGHDT and CDR2 is YNNKEL (reference sequence). CDR3 residues: CASSRQIAKSYEQYF. The CDR3 bases are TGTGCCAGCAGCAGACAAATAGCGAAGTCCTACGAGCAGTACTTC.

The chain uses TRBV15 and TRBJ2-1; D is possibly TRBD2 (6 bases). The CDR3 has 15 amino acids. Trimming shortened V by 3 bases and J by 4 bases, and 13 bases separated the two germline ends. CDR1 is LNHNV and CDR2 is YYDKDF in the germline V gene (reference sequence). The CDR3 DNA reads as TGTGCCACCAGCAGCCGGTCCGGGAGATACAATGAGCAGTTCTTC. It specifies CATSSRSGRYNEQFF. Drawing the rest from reference TRBV15 and TRBJ2-1, the complete variable domain is DAMVIQNPRYQVTQFGKPVTLSCSQTLNHNVMYWYQQKSSQAPKLLFHYYDKDFNNEADTPDNFQSRRPNTSFCFLDIRSPGLGDTAMYLCATSSRSGRYNEQFFGPGTRLTVL.

This chain uses TRBV6-6 with TRBJ2-1; 9 bases line up with TRBD2. The length of the CDR3 is 15 residues. The germline gives CDR1 MNHNY, CDR2 SVGAGI (reference sequence). The V gene end was trimmed by 7 bases and the J gene end by 7 bases; junction bases not matched to a gene: 11. CDR3 amino acids: CASTPRLAVGNEQFF. Written as DNA, the CDR3 is TGTGCCAGCACCCCCCGACTAGCGGTTGGTAATGAGCAGTTCTTC.

Written as DNA, the CDR3 is TGTGCCAGCAGCGTAGCTGGAGGGTCGGGCAATGAGCAGTTCTTC. Its translation is CASSVAGGSGNEQFF. The chain links TRBV9 to TRBJ2-1; maybe TRBD2 (6 bases). Germline V CDR1 and CDR2: SGDLS, YYNGEE. The CDR3 extends over 15 amino acids. V lost 0 bases and J lost 6, with 13 bases in between.

In DNA, the CDR3 is TGTGCCAGCAGACCCTCCAAGCCGGGACAGGGGGCGAGGAATGAGCAGTTCTTC. Translation: CASRPSKPGQGARNEQFF. V usage is TRBV28 and J usage is TRBJ2-1; 12 bases are shared with TRBD1. V was pared by 6 bases and J by 7 bases, with 16 bases of the junction left unmatched. This CDR3 spans 18 amino acids. In germline, CDR1 is MDHEN, CDR2 SYDVKM.

The chain uses TRBV19 and TRBJ2-1, with 7 bases identical to TRBD1. CDR1 is LNHDA, CDR2 SQIVND, per germline (reference sequence). V dropped 5 bases and J dropped 6; count of bases not matched to a gene: 7. The CDR3 consists of 14 residues. In nucleotides, the CDR3 is TGTGCCAGTAGTCTTATGACAGGGTTCAATGAGCAGTTCTTC. Its protein product is CASSLMTGFNEQFF.

The J gene is TRBJ1-2, the V gene TRBV9, with 8 bases fitting TRBD1. After removal of 3 bases from V and 8 bases from J, the junction contained 6 bases not matched to a gene. The CDR3 is made up of 13 amino acids. Germline lookup yields CDR1 SGDLS and CDR2 YYNGEE. CDR3 bases: TGTGCCAGCAGCGCCCAGGGGGCGCGAGGCTACACCTTC. It translates to CASSAQGARGYTF.